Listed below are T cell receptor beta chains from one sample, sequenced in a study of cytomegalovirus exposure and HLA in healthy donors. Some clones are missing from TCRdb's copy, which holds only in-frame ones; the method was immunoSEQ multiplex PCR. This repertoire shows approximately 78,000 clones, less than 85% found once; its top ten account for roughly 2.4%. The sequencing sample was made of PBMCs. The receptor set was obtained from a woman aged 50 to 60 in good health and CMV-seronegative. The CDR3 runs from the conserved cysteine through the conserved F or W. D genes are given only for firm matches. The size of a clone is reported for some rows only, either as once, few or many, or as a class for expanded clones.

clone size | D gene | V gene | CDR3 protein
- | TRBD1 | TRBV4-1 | CASSQPTGTGNNEQFF
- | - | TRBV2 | CASREENNQPQHF
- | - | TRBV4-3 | CASSRGQSTEAFF
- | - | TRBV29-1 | CSGARVTGYTF
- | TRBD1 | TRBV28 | CASSLPTGLGQPQHF
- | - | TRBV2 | CASKGDNNQPQHF
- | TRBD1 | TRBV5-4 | CASSKTGSGETQYF
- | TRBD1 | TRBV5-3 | CARSSRPSGDRASTDTQYF
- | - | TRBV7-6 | CASSLASADFSYEQYF
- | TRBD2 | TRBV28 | CASSFLAGEYNEQFF
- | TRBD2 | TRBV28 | CASRPLAGAEQKTQYF
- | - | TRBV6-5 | CASSYSTSNYEQYF
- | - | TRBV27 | CASQTGTASTDTQYF
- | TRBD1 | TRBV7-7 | CASSQTIYRDRGFTEAFF
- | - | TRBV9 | CASSVTWAAGYGNTIYF
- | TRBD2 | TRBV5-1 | CASSSAGGPVNEQFF
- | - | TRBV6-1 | CASINPGLLNGFF
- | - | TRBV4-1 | CASSQDNISRYGYTF
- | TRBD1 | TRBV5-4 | CASSLGQGRKDGHTF
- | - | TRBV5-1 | CASSLEMSQETQYF
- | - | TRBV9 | CASSVHGREDFYEQYF
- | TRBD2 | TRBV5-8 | CASSFKTSGVGETQYF
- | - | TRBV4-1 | CASSQYLAENQPQHF
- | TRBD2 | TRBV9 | CASSPQLAGVTGELFF
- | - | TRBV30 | CAWSVHSRQGQVLRADSPLHF
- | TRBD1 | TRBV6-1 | CASRTGTNTEAFF
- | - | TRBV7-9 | CASSLERQRGVGHNEQFF
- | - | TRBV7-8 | CASSSRHTTTEAFF
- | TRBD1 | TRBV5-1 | CASSLAGQGADGYTF
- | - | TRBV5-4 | CASSLRNRRGSENGYTF
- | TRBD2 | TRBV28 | CASRNPRTSGETQYF
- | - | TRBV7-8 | CASSLVVRTASTNEKLFF
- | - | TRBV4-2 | CASSQDRGTEAFF
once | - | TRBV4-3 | CASSQDSGVREKLFF
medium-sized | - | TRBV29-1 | CSVEDRGWGGYTF
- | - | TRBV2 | CASSAGTQYF
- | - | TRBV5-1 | CASSSQGSDTQYF
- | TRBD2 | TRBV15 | CATSMGTSGGFYNEQFF
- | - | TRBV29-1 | CSAGDQVNTEAFF
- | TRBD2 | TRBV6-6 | CASSGGEPWTQYF
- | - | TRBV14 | CASSRLAQEAFF
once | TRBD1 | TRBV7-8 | CASRYPGQQETQYF
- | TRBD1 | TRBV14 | CASSHYGGDSYGYTF
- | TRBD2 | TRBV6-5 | CASSLGLALRYNEQFF
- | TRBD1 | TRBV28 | CASMTVSPSGTGGNIQYF
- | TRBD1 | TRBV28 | CASSLGGTGLKLFF
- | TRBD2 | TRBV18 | CASSPGSRGATDTQYF
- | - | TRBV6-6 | CASSYGGGGNEQFF
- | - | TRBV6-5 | CASSYSIQGNEQFF
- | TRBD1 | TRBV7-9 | CASTPKTGSSYEQYF
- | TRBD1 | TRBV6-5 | CASSPGGAYGYTF
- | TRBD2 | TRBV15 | CATSRSSGGPDTQYF
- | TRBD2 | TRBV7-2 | CASSLVTSGGTTHTQYF
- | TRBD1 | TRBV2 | CASTSGQGYTEAFF
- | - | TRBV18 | CASSPSTVNTEAFF
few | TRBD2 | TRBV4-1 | CASSQKGLRNNEQFF
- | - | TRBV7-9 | CASSSWTVNQPQHF
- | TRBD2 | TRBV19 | CASSYIAGGYNEQFF
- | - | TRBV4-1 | CASSQGQGSNQPQHF
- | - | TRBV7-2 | CASSPYVTAGSNQPQHF